Listed below are T cell receptor beta chains from one sample, sequenced in a study of blood T cell repertoires in COVID-19. Assay: immunoSEQ multiplex PCR; the TCRdb copy retains only in-frame clones and omits some. The data hold about 170,000 clones, with less than 90% observed a single time. The specimen was peripheral blood. These receptors came from a woman in her fifties or sixties with COVID-19, enrolled during active disease. The CDR3 runs from the conserved cysteine through the conserved F or W. Fields, in order: clone size, V gene, J gene, D gene, CDR3 protein, CDR3 DNA. The D gene is left open where the match is weak. Only part of the rows carry a size: once, few, many, or a class if the clone is expanded.

>-|TRBV24-1|TRBJ1-3|-
CATSDPGQGNTIYF
TGTGCCACCAGTGACCCGGGACAAGGAAACACCATATATTTT
>-|TRBV29-1|TRBJ2-3|-
CSVVDLLISTDTQYF
TGCAGCGTTGTAGACCTACTTATTAGCACAGATACGCAGTATTTT
>-|TRBV11-3|TRBJ2-7|-
CASSLGVSYEQYF
TGTGCCAGCAGCCTCGGGGTCTCCTACGAGCAGTACTTC
>-|TRBV15|TRBJ2-2|-
CATSTGYNTGELFF
TGTGCCACCAGCACGGGTTACAACACCGGGGAGCTGTTTTTT
>-|TRBV4-2|TRBJ2-2|TRBD2
CASSQISGSTGELFF
TGTGCCAGCAGCCAAATTAGCGGGAGTACCGGGGAGCTGTTTTTT
>-|TRBV4-2|TRBJ1-4|TRBD1
CASSQEDRLTGKLFF
TGTGCCAGCAGCCAGGAGGACAGGCTAACAGGAAAACTGTTTTTT
>-|TRBV10-1|TRBJ1-2|-
CARDSCDTTNYGYTF
TGCGCCAGGGATTCATGCGACACGACTAACTATGGCTACACCTTC
>-|TRBV5-1|TRBJ2-7|TRBD2
CASSLAGLRGGEQYF
TGCGCCAGCAGCTTGGCAGGACTTAGGGGAGGGGAGCAGTACTTC
>-|TRBV19|TRBJ1-2|-
CASKGAQNLYGYTF
TGTGCCAGTAAAGGGGCACAGAACCTCTATGGCTACACCTTC
>-|TRBV6-5|TRBJ2-1|-
CASSYRRGAYNEQFF
TGTGCCAGCAGTTACCGAAGGGGCGCCTACAATGAGCAGTTCTTC
>-|TRBV6-6|TRBJ1-5|TRBD1
CASSQNRGQGGNQPQHF
TGTGCCAGCAGTCAAAACAGGGGGCAGGGGGGCAATCAGCCCCAGCATTTT
>-|TRBV7-2|TRBJ2-1|-
CASSLRLGYNEQFF
TGTGCCAGCAGCCTCAGACTAGGCTACAATGAGCAGTTCTTC
>-|TRBV2|TRBJ2-2|TRBD2
CASSGLAGGNGELFF
TGTGCCAGCAGTGGACTAGCGGGAGGGAACGGGGAGCTGTTTTTT
>-|TRBV2|TRBJ2-1|TRBD1
CASSDYRGSSYNEQFF
TGTGCCAGCAGTGACTACAGGGGTAGCTCCTACAATGAGCAGTTCTTC
>-|TRBV24-1|TRBJ2-7|TRBD2
CATKWRTSGIYEQYF
TGTGCCACGAAGTGGAGGACTAGCGGGATCTACGAGCAGTACTTC
>-|TRBV12-2|TRBJ2-7|-
CASRLEVWAGESHEQYF
TGTGCAAGTCGCTTAGAGGTCTGGGCAGGGGAATCCCACGAGCAGTACTTC
>few|TRBV20-1|TRBJ2-3|-
CSPQGGDTQYF
TGCAGCCCCCAAGGAGGGGATACGCAGTATTTT
>-|TRBV6-2/TRBV6-3|TRBJ2-1|TRBD2
CASSPQREGYNEQFF
TGTGCCAGCAGCCCCCAGCGGGAGGGCTACAATGAGCAGTTCTTC
>-|TRBV30|TRBJ1-5|-
CAWSLSNQPQHF
TGTGCCTGGAGCCTCTCCAATCAGCCCCAGCATTTT
>-|TRBV5-6|TRBJ2-7|-
CASTQLLLAIHEQYF
TGTGCCAGCACCCAACTCTTGCTAGCGATCCACGAGCAGTACTTC
>once|TRBV27|TRBJ1-2|TRBD1
CASSLSVRGHGYTF
TGTGCCAGCAGTTTATCGGTCAGGGGGCATGGCTACACCTTC
>-|TRBV12-3/TRBV12-4|TRBJ1-1|-
CASSSPDTEAFF
TGTGCCAGCAGTTCCCCGGACACTGAAGCTTTCTTT
>-|TRBV19|TRBJ2-7|-
CASSIKRQVYEQYF
TGTGCCAGTAGTATAAAAAGACAGGTCTACGAGCAGTACTTC
>-|TRBV3-1/TRBV3-2|TRBJ2-5|-
CASSQRSRGEETQYF
TGTGCCAGCAGCCAAAGGAGCAGGGGAGAAGAGACCCAGTACTTC
>-|TRBV7-9|TRBJ1-5|-
CASSLALTGSSNQPQHF
TGTGCCAGCAGCTTAGCGCTTACAGGGTCAAGCAATCAGCCCCAGCATTTT
>-|TRBV27|TRBJ2-3|-
CASSLSFPGLTDTQYF
TGTGCCAGCAGTTTATCCTTTCCGGGTCTCACAGATACGCAGTATTTT
>-|TRBV25-1|TRBJ2-7|-
CASSDTQRSRYEQYF
TGTGCCAGCAGTGACACTCAGCGGAGCCGCTACGAGCAGTACTTC
>-|TRBV6-1|TRBJ1-6|-
CASSDLQTDYNSPLHF
TGTGCCAGCAGTGACTTACAGACAGACTATAATTCACCCCTCCACTTT